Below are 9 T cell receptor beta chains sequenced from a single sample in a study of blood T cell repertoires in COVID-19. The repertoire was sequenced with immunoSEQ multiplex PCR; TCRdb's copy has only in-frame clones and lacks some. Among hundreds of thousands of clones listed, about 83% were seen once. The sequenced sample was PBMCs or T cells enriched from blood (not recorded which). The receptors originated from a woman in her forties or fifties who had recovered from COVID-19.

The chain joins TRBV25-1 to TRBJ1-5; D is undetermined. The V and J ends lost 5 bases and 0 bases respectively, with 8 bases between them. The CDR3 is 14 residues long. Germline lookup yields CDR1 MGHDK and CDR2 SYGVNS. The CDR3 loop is CASSSEYSNQPQHF. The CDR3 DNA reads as TGTGCCAGCAGTTCAGAATATAGCAATCAGCCCCAGCATTTT.

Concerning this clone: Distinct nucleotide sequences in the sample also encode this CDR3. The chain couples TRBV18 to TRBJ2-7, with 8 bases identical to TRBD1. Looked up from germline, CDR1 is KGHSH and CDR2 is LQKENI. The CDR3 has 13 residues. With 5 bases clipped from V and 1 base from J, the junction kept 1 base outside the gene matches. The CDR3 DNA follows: TGTGCCAGCTCAAGACAGGGGTCCTACGAGCAGTACTTC. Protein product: CASSRQGSYEQYF. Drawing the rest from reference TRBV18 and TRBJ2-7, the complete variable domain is NAGVMQNPRHLVRRRGQEARLRCSPMKGHSHVYWYRQLPEEGLKFMVYLQKENIIDESGMPKERFSAEFPKEGPSILRIQQVVRGDSAAYFCASSRQGSYEQYFGPGTRLTVT.

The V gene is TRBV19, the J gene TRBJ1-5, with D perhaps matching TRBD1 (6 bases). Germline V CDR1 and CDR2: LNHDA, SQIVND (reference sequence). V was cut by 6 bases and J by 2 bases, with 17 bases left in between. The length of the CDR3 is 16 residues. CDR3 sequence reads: CASRSGQTYGNQPQHF. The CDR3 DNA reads TGTGCCAGTAGATCAGGACAGACTTATGGCAATCAGCCCCAGCATTTT.

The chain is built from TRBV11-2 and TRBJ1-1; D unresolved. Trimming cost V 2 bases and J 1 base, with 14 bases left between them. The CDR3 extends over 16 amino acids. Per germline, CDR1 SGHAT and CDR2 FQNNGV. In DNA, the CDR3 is TGTGCCAGCAGCTTAACGTCACATTTTAAGAACACTGAAGCTTTCTTT. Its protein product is CASSLTSHFKNTEAFF.

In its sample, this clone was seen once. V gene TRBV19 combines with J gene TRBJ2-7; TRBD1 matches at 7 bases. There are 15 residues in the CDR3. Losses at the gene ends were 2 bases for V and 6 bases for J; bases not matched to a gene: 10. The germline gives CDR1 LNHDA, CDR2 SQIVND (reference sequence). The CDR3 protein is CASSIFDRAPSEQYF. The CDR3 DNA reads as TGTGCCAGTAGTATATTTGACAGGGCTCCCTCCGAGCAGTACTTC.

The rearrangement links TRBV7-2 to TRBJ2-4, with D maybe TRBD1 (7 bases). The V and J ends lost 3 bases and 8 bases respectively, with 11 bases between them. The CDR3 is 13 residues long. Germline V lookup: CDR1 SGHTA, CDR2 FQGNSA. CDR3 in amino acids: CASSLRGQYIQYF. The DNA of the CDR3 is TGTGCCAGCAGCTTGCGGGGACAGTACATTCAGTACTTC.

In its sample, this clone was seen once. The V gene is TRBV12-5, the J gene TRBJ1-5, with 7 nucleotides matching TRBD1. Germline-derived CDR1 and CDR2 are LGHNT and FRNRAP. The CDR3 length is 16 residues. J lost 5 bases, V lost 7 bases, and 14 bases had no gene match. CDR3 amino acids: CASALKQGLWDQPQHF. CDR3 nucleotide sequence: TGTGCTAGTGCCCTCAAACAGGGGTTATGGGATCAGCCCCAGCATTTT.

The CDR3 DNA is TGTGCCAGCAGCCTACGGACGGGGAGCACAGATACGCAGTATTTT. Translation: CASSLRTGSTDTQYF. The rearrangement links TRBV7-2 to TRBJ2-3; maybe TRBD2 (5 bases). V was clipped by 5 bases and J by 0 bases, with 12 bases between them. Germline values: CDR1 SGHTA, CDR2 FQGNSA. This CDR3 is 15 amino acids long.

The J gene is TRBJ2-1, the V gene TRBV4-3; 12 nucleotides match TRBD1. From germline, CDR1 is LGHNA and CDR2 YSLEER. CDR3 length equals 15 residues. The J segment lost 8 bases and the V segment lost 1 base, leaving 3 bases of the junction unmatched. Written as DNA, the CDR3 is TGCGCCAGCAGCCAAGGGGGACAGGGGGCCTATGAGCAGTTCTTC. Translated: CASSQGGQGAYEQFF.